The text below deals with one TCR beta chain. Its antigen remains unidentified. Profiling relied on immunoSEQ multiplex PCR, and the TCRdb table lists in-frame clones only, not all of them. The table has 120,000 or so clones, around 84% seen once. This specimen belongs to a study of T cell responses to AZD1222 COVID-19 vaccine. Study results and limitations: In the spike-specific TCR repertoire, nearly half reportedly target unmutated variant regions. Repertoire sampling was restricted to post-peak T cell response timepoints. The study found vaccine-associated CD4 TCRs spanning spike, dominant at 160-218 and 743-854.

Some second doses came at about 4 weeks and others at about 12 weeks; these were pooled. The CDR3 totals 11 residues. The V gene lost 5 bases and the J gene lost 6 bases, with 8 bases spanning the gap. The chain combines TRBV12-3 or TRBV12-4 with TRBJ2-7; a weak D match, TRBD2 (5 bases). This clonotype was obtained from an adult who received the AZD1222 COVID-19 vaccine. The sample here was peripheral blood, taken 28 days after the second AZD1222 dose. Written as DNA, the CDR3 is TGTGCCAGCAGTATAGGGAGCGAGCAGTACTTC. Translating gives CASSIGSEQYF.